The 19 T cell receptor beta chains reported below all come from one sample, sequenced in a study of long-term antiretroviral therapy in people with HIV (dated by TCRdb to about 2022). The immunoSEQ hsTCRB v3.0 assay was used at survey level resolution to sequence the TRB variable region. Drawn from immuneACCESS, this table holds only the in-frame rearrangements with V and J called that TCRdb kept. Clones are partly lost; checked studies trace under half to an unresolved V gene and leave the rest unexplained. Recorded for this sample are some 21,000 clones; 82% of them occurred a single time. The ten largest clonotypes hold around 5% of the sample. The source material was unsorted PBMCs, sampled 0.3 years after starting antiretroviral therapy. The receptor source for this set is a man aged 45-65 years with HIV.

The CDR3 DNA sequence: TGTGCCAGCAGCTCGACGGGCCACTGGGCTTTCTTT. Translation gives CASSSTGHWAFF. J is TRBJ1-1 and V is TRBV6-5; D not certain. CDR3 size: 12 residues. The ends were cut back, 6 bases at V and 11 bases at J, with 16 bases in the middle. In germline, CDR1 is MNHEY, CDR2 SVGAGI.

In this sample, this clone turned up once. The chain carries TRBV2 and TRBJ2-7; 12 bases map to TRBD2. Germline CDR1 reads SNHLY; CDR2 reads FYNNEI. Trimming removed 6 bases from V and 5 bases from J; junction bases left unmatched: 14. CDR3 length equals 17 residues. The CDR3 protein is CASSPEPLAGGPHEQYF. The CDR3 DNA follows: TGTGCCAGCAGCCCTGAACCACTAGCGGGAGGTCCCCACGAGCAGTACTTC. The full variable domain, in which reference TRBV2 and TRBJ2-7 provide the parts outside the CDR3, is EPEVTQTPSHQVTQMGQEVILRCVPISNHLYFYWYRQILGQKVEFLVSFYNNEISEKSEIFDDQFSVERPDGSNFTLKIRSTKLEDSAMYFCASSPEPLAGGPHEQYFGPGTRLTVT.

The V call is TRBV7-9, the J call TRBJ2-2; TRBD1 matches at 11 bases. The V and J ends lost 5 bases and 7 bases, in that order; junction bases with no gene match: 12. The CDR3 loop spans 17 amino acids. Germline V gene data show CDR1 as SEHNR and CDR2 as FQNEAQ (reference sequence). CDR3 DNA sequence: TGTGCCAGCAGCCTCTCGGACAGGGGGCCCAGCGGCGGGGAGCTGTTTTTT. Protein sequence: CASSLSDRGPSGGELFF.

The chain uses TRBV29-1 and TRBJ1-2; D is unclear. This CDR3 is 12 amino acids long. In germline, CDR1 is SQVTM, CDR2 ANQGSEA. Between the trimmed V and J ends, which lost 0 bases and 8 bases, there was a span of 10 bases. CDR3 loop: CSVEDRIGGYTF. The CDR3 nucleotides read TGCAGCGTTGAAGACAGAATCGGGGGCTACACCTTC. Supplemented by reference TRBV29-1 and TRBJ1-2, the full variable domain reads SAVISQKPSRDICQRGTSLTIQCQVDSQVTMMFWYRQQPGQSLTLIATANQGSEATYESGFVIDKFPISRPNLTFSTLTVSNMSPEDSSIYLCSVEDRIGGYTFGSGTRLTVV.

The chain employs TRBV6-6 and TRBJ1-4; D unresolved. Trimming pared 8 bases from V and 0 bases from J, leaving 7 bases between. The germline CDR1 and CDR2 sequences are MNHNY and SVGAGI (reference sequence). This CDR3 is 13 amino acids long. DNA for the CDR3: TGTGCCAGCTGGGCAGCAACTAATGAAAAACTGTTTTTT. Encoded protein: CASWAATNEKLFF.

The CDR3 is CASSLIGYSGANVLTF. CDR3 DNA: TGTGCCAGCAGCTTAATAGGGTATTCAGGGGCCAACGTCCTGACTTTC. This chain links TRBV7-6 with TRBJ2-6, with unresolved D. Germline values: CDR1 SGHVS, CDR2 FNYEAQ. The CDR3 is 16 amino acids. Trimming cost V 2 bases and J 4 bases, with 12 bases left between them.

The chain couples TRBV20-1 to TRBJ2-7, with D unclear. CDR1 is DFQATT and CDR2 is SNEGSKA in the germline V gene (reference sequence). The CDR3 length is 11 residues. Trimming took 5 bases from V and 7 from J, leaving 12 bases between them. Written as DNA, the CDR3 is TGCAGTGCTCCTAGGAGAAAGGAGCAGTACTTC. It encodes CSAPRRKEQYF.

This clone showed up just once. The chain uses TRBV7-9 and TRBJ1-1; TRBD1 matches 7 bases. This CDR3 is built from 13 residues. Germline CDR1 and CDR2: SEHNR and FQNEAQ (reference sequence). V was pared by 4 bases and J by 7 bases, with 6 bases of the junction left unmatched. CDR3 protein: CASSWGGDSEAFF. The CDR3 DNA is TGTGCCAGCAGCTGGGGGGGGGACAGTGAAGCTTTCTTT. The full variable domain, in which reference TRBV7-9 and TRBJ1-1 provide the parts outside the CDR3, is DTGVSQNPRHKITKRGQNVTFRCDPISEHNRLYWYRQTLGQGPEFLTYFQNEAQLEKSRLLSDRFSAERPKGSFSTLEIQRTEQGDSAMYLCASSWGGDSEAFFGQGTRLTVV.

The chain recombines TRBV5-5 with TRBJ2-3, with 12 positions matching TRBD2. CDR3 length equals 17 residues. V was clipped by 0 bases and J by 2 bases; unmatched bases: 4. Per germline, CDR1 SGHKS and CDR2 YYEKEE (reference sequence). The CDR3 DNA reads as TGTGCCAGCAGCTTGGAAGCTAGCGGGGGGGTCACAGATACGCAGTATTTT. Protein sequence: CASSLEASGGVTDTQYF.

V usage is TRBV29-1 and J usage is TRBJ2-7, with TRBD1 identical over 7 bases. This CDR3 region has 14 residues. Trimming at V came to 5 bases and at J to 9 bases, leaving 16 bases not matched to a gene. CDR1 and CDR2 from the germline V gene are SQVTM and ANQGSEA. This CDR3 reads CSVTGTEGKVWQYF. The CDR3 DNA follows: TGCAGCGTTACCGGGACAGAGGGTAAGGTATGGCAGTACTTC.

The chain employs TRBV25-1 and TRBJ1-1, with no clear D. V lost 3 bases and J lost 10, with 24 bases in between. The CDR3 runs to 16 residues. CDR1 and CDR2 from the germline V gene are MGHDK and SYGVNS. The CDR3 sequence: CASSDPADRTFAGAFF. The CDR3 nucleotides read TGTGCCAGCAGTGACCCCGCCGACCGAACATTTGCCGGAGCTTTCTTT.

The chain couples TRBV18 to TRBJ1-5, with unresolved D. V shed 0 bases and J shed 2 bases, with 5 bases lying between them. Germline CDR1 and CDR2: KGHSH and LQKENI. The CDR3 totals 14 residues. This chain's CDR3 is CASSPPGGNQPQHF. As DNA, the CDR3 is TGTGCCAGCTCACCACCTGGAGGCAATCAGCCCCAGCATTTT.

V gene TRBV28 combines with J gene TRBJ1-5, with 7 nucleotides matching TRBD1. This CDR3 comprises 16 residues. The junction had 8 bases not matched to a gene; V was cut back by 6 bases and J by 0 bases. CDR1 is MDHEN, CDR2 SYDVKM, per germline. CDR3 in amino acids: CASRIGGVYSNQPQHF. CDR3 sequence (DNA): TGTGCCAGCAGGATAGGGGGCGTTTATAGCAATCAGCCCCAGCATTTT.

This chain uses TRBV7-9 with TRBJ2-7; tentative D call: TRBD2 (6 bases). In germline, CDR1 is SEHNR, CDR2 FQNEAQ (reference sequence). The CDR3 extends over 15 amino acids. Trimming took 5 bases from V and 0 from J, leaving 14 bases between them. CDR3 nucleotides: TGTGCCAGCAGCCCGTGGGCGGGGACCTCCTACGAGCAGTACTTC. Residues: CASSPWAGTSYEQYF.

This chain connects TRBV10-2 to TRBJ2-5, with 8 positions matching TRBD1. CDR1 is WSHSY and CDR2 is SAAADI in the germline V gene. Trimming removed 6 bases from V and 7 bases from J; junction bases left unmatched: 13. The CDR3 totals 15 residues. CDR3 sequence reads: CASSAPDRARGTQYF. As DNA, the CDR3 is TGCGCCAGCAGCGCCCCGGACAGGGCGAGGGGGACCCAGTACTTC.

The J gene is TRBJ2-3, the V gene TRBV7-9; no definite D call. Germline assignment: CDR1 SEHNR and CDR2 FQNEAQ (reference sequence). The CDR3 covers 11 residues. Deletions cut 10 bases from V and 4 bases from J, with 9 bases between. The CDR3 coding sequence is TGTGCCATCTTTTGGGCAGATACGCAGTATTTT. Translation gives CAIFWADTQYF.

The V gene is TRBV12-5, the J gene TRBJ2-7; 8 bases are shared with TRBD1. This CDR3 is 14 amino acids long. Germline V gene lookup returns CDR1 LGHNT and CDR2 FRNRAP. Trimming took 2 bases from V and 12 from J; bases not matched to a gene: 12. CDR3 sequence reads: CASGLPNRQGRTYF. The DNA for the CDR3 is TGTGCTAGTGGTTTGCCCAACCGACAGGGGAGGACGTACTTC.

The chain is built from TRBV9 and TRBJ2-5; the D gene is possibly TRBD1 (5 bases). Germline V gene sequence: CDR1 SGDLS, CDR2 YYNGEE. Trimming shortened V by 4 bases and J by 6 bases, and 13 bases separated the two germline ends. This CDR3 region has 13 residues. The CDR3 here is CASSPDSEQTQYF. The CDR3 nucleotides are TGTGCCAGCAGCCCAGACAGTGAGCAGACCCAGTACTTC.

This chain connects TRBV19 to TRBJ2-4; 7 positions agree with TRBD2. V dropped 4 bases and J dropped 6; count of bases not matched to a gene: 6. The CDR3 consists of 14 residues. The germline V gene has CDR1 LNHDA and CDR2 SQIVND (reference sequence). CDR3 DNA sequence: TGTGCCAGTAGTAAGACAGAGCGGGGAAACATTCAGTACTTC. Amino acids: CASSKTERGNIQYF.